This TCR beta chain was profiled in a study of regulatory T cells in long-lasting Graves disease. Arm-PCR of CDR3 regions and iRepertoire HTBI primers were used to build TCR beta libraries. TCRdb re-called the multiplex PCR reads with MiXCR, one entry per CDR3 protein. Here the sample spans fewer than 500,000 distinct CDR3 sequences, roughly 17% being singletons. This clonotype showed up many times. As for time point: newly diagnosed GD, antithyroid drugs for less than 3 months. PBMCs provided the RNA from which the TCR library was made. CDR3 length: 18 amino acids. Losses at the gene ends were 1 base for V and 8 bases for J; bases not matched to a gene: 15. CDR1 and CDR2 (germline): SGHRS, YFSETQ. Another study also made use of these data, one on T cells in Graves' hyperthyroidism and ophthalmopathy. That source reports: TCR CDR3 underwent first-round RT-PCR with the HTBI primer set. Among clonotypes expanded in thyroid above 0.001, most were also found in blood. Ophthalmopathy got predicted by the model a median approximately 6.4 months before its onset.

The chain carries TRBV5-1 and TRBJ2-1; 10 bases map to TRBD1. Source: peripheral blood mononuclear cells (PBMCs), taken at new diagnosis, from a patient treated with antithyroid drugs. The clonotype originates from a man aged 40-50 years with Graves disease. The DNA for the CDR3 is TGCGCCAGCAGCTTGAACCCGGGAGGACCGGGACAGGGGTATGAGCAGTTCTTC. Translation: CASSLNPGGPGQGYEQFF.